These 12 T cell receptor beta chains originate from one sample sequenced in a study of CD8 T cells in Susac syndrome. Random hexamers primed reverse transcription of about 0.45 to 1 ug RNA. Via MiXCR, TCRdb re-called the immunoSEQ multiplex PCR reads, giving one row per CDR3 protein. The sample holds 100,000 to 150,000 distinct CDR3 sequences, 90% to 95% seen once. Sequencing input: CD4+ T cells from PBMCs. Source of these receptors: a human donor in good health.

The chain employs TRBV6-2 or TRBV6-3 and TRBJ1-1, with a weak D call TRBD1 (5 bases). The CDR3 runs to 13 residues. With 4 bases removed from V and 0 bases from J, the gap between germline ends came to 6 bases. Germline loops: CDR1 MNHEY, CDR2 SVGEGT. CDR3 residues: CASSWGLNTEAFF. For the CDR3, the DNA is TGTGCCAGCAGTTGGGGCTTGAACACTGAAGCTTTCTTT.

The chain recombines TRBV19 with TRBJ1-1; the D gene is possibly TRBD1 (5 bases). Deletions cut 3 bases from V and 4 bases from J, with 15 bases between. The CDR3 runs to 15 residues. In germline, CDR1 is LNHDA, CDR2 SQIVND (reference sequence). DNA of the CDR3: TGTGCCAGTAGTATTAACAGCTTAGGGACCACTGAAGCTTTCTTT. Residues: CASSINSLGTTEAFF.

This chain uses TRBV6-5 with TRBJ1-2, with D tentatively TRBD1 (6 bases). Germline-derived CDR1 and CDR2 are MNHEY and SVGAGI. Trimming stripped 6 bases from V and 4 bases from J, with 15 bases between. This CDR3 has 14 residues. The CDR3 nucleotides are TGTGCCAGCAGAAGGACCGGGACATCCTATGGCTACACCTTC. Translation gives CASRRTGTSYGYTF.

The rearrangement uses TRBV3-1 and TRBJ1-2; TRBD1 matches at 8 bases. The V segment lost 1 base and the J segment 8 bases; nucleotides outside the gene matches: 3. There are 13 residues in the CDR3. The germline V gene encodes CDR1 LGHDT and CDR2 YNNKEL (reference sequence). CDR3 loop: CASSQGTGNGYTF. The CDR3 bases are TGTGCCAGCAGCCAAGGGACAGGGAACGGCTACACCTTC.

This chain joins TRBV3-1 and TRBJ2-1, with TRBD1 matching over 12 bases. From germline, CDR1 is LGHDT and CDR2 YNNKEL (reference sequence). CDR3 size: 13 residues. The J segment lost 9 bases and the V segment lost 4 bases, leaving 1 base of the junction unmatched. CDR3 protein: CASSPGQGAEQFF. CDR3 in DNA: TGTGCCAGCAGCCCGGGACAGGGGGCTGAGCAGTTCTTC.

V gene TRBV20-1 combines with J gene TRBJ1-5; TRBD1 matches 11 bases. Germline-derived CDR1 and CDR2 are DFQATT and SNEGSKA (reference sequence). J gave up 6 bases and V 3 bases, and 1 base lay outside the gene matches. There are 13 residues in the CDR3. CDR3 in amino acids: CSARGTGGQPQHF. The CDR3 nucleotides are TGCAGTGCTAGGGGGACAGGGGGTCAGCCCCAGCATTTT.

The genes are TRBV12-3 or TRBV12-4 and TRBJ2-1; D is unresolved. The CDR3 runs 14 residues. V lost 6 bases and J 2 bases, leaving 11 bases between the germline ends. CDR3 bases: TGTGCCAGCAGAGACGGACCCACCTACAATGAGCAGTTCTTC. Protein product: CASRDGPTYNEQFF.

The chain uses TRBV6-6 and TRBJ2-3; the D gene is possibly TRBD2 (5 bases). In germline, CDR1 is MNHNY, CDR2 SVGAGI (reference sequence). V lost 8 bases and J lost 7, with 13 bases in between. The CDR3 is 12 residues long. CDR3 coding DNA: TGTGCCAGCCGCCGTGCGACTAATACGCAGTATTTT. Translating gives CASRRATNTQYF.

CDR3 DNA: TGTGCCAGCAGCGCCCGGGTAGGCTCCACCAGAGGCACTGAAGCTTTCTTT. Residues: CASSARVGSTRGTEAFF. This chain links TRBV7-9 with TRBJ1-1, with D hard to call. The CDR3 length is 17 residues. Germline V CDR1 and CDR2: SEHNR, FQNEAQ (reference sequence). Trimming left V 5 bases short and J 4 bases short, with 23 bases between.

This chain uses TRBV7-2 with TRBJ1-5; D is uncertain. The V and J ends lost 1 base and 3 bases respectively, with 4 bases between them. The CDR3 loop spans 13 amino acids. From germline, CDR1 is SGHTA and CDR2 FQGNSA. The CDR3 sequence is CASSLGINQPQHF. The CDR3 region has the DNA TGTGCCAGCAGCTTAGGTATCAATCAGCCCCAGCATTTT.

This chain joins TRBV30 and TRBJ1-1; no clear D gene. Germline V gene data show CDR1 as GTSNPN and CDR2 as SVGIG (reference sequence). Trimming shortened V by 2 bases and J by 3 bases, and 10 bases separated the two germline ends. This CDR3 spans 13 amino acids. CDR3 protein: CAWSWSHDTEAFF. CDR3 coding DNA: TGTGCCTGGAGTTGGTCCCACGACACTGAAGCTTTCTTT.

The chain has TRBV2 and TRBJ2-2; D may be TRBD2 (5 bases). CDR3 length: 16 residues. In germline, CDR1 is SNHLY, CDR2 FYNNEI. V was pared by 3 bases and J by 1 base, with 12 bases between. CDR3 region: CASSDEGLGNTGELFF. Written as DNA, the CDR3 is TGTGCCAGCAGTGACGAGGGCCTGGGGAACACCGGGGAGCTGTTTTTT.